What follows are 19 T cell receptor beta chains derived from one specimen sequenced in a study of early T cells in non-severe SARS-CoV-2 infection. From the 5' RACE reads, TCRdb called clonotypes with MiXCR, one entry per CDR3 protein. In the table there are about 89,000 distinct CDR3 sequences, 16% of which are singletons. The material sequenced was whole blood, taken at baseline. The receptor set was obtained from an adult who was a healthcare worker with PCR-confirmed SARS-CoV-2 infection or an uninfected control (not recorded which).

This clonotype has more than one count but fewer than ten. J is TRBJ2-1 and V is TRBV29-1; 8 bases agree with TRBD2. The ends lost 8 bases at V and 2 bases at J; junction bases unmatched: 8. The length of the CDR3 is 14 residues. The V gene's germline CDR1 is SQVTM and CDR2 ANQGSEA. The CDR3 coding sequence is TGCAGCCTCTATAGCGGGGACGCCTACAATGAGCAGTTCTTC. This translates into CSLYSGDAYNEQFF.

This clonotype showed up just a few times. The rearrangement joins TRBV20-1 to TRBJ2-1, with D perhaps TRBD2 (6 bases). Trimming left V 5 bases short and J 5 bases short, with 19 bases between. The CDR3 consists of 15 residues. The germline gives CDR1 DFQATT, CDR2 SNEGSKA (reference sequence). In DNA, the CDR3 is TGCAGTGCTCGCGACCTCATAGCGGCTAACAATGAGCAGTTCTTC. Its translation: CSARDLIAANNEQFF.

The chain couples TRBV7-9 to TRBJ2-7; 7 bases fit TRBD2. After removal of 6 bases from V and 3 bases from J, the junction contained 8 bases not matched to a gene. Per germline, CDR1 SEHNR and CDR2 FQNEAQ (reference sequence). This CDR3 has 14 amino acids. The CDR3 sequence is CASSSAGEVYEQYF. The CDR3 DNA is TGTGCCAGCAGTTCTGCGGGGGAAGTCTACGAGCAGTACTTC.

This chain joins TRBV4-3 and TRBJ2-7; 11 nucleotides align to TRBD2. The V gene end was trimmed by 5 bases and the J gene end by 3 bases; junction bases not matched to a gene: 6. There are 15 residues in the CDR3. CDR1 LGHNA and CDR2 YSLEER come from the germline V gene. The CDR3 DNA follows: TGCGCCAGCAGCGTACGACTAGCGGGGAACTACGAGCAGTACTTC. Protein sequence: CASSVRLAGNYEQYF.

In this sample, this clonotype turned up many times. The rearrangement uses TRBV12-3 or TRBV12-4 and TRBJ2-5; tentative D call: TRBD2 (5 bases). V gave up 3 bases and J gave up 3 bases, with 11 bases separating them. The CDR3 loop spans 14 amino acids. The CDR3 nucleotides are TGTGCCAGCAGTTTTTCTCGGCGGGAAGAGACCCAGTACTTC. It yields the protein CASSFSRREETQYF.

The chain uses TRBV7-6 and TRBJ2-6; D not resolved. V was pared by 1 base and J by 0 bases, with 7 bases between. Germline-derived CDR1 and CDR2 are SGHVS and FNYEAQ. The CDR3 spans 16 residues. This chain's CDR3 is CASSLVSGSGANVLTF. The CDR3 DNA sequence: TGTGCCAGCAGCTTAGTTAGTGGCTCTGGGGCCAACGTCCTGACTTTC.

This clonotype was counted between two and nine times. This rearrangement joins TRBV10-3 to TRBJ1-1; weak D call: TRBD1 (5 bases). CDR3 length: 16 amino acids. Trimming pared 3 bases from V and 4 bases from J, leaving 18 bases between. CDR1 is ENHRY, CDR2 SYGVKD, per germline. CDR3 loop: CAISDGLQGYGTEAFF. The CDR3 nucleotides read TGTGCCATCAGTGACGGTCTTCAGGGTTACGGCACTGAAGCTTTCTTT.

This clonotype was seen ten or more times. This chain uses TRBV6-6 with TRBJ2-7; 8 bases fit TRBD1. Germline loops: CDR1 MNHNY, CDR2 SVGAGI (reference sequence). This CDR3 comprises 13 residues. After removal of 5 bases from V and 5 bases from J, the junction contained 5 bases not matched to a gene. Here the CDR3 DNA reads TGTGCCAGCAGTCGGACAGGGATCAACGAGCAGTACTTC. It codes for CASSRTGINEQYF.

At least ten counts were recorded for this clonotype. V is TRBV12-3 or TRBV12-4 and J is TRBJ1-5; TRBD1 is a possible D gene (5 bases). The CDR3 spans 14 residues. V was trimmed by 6 bases and J by 0 bases, leaving 9 bases between them. The CDR3 here is CASRADSSNQPQHF. Written as DNA, the CDR3 is TGTGCCAGCAGGGCTGACAGTAGCAATCAGCCCCAGCATTTT.

This clonotype came up a few times. Germline is not matched at one junction end, which may reflect a read error. The genes are TRBV7-2 and TRBJ2-7; 11 nucleotides match TRBD2. Germline CDR1 and CDR2: SGHTA and FQGNSA. This CDR3 has 14 residues. The CDR3 loop reads CASSGTSGSYEQYF. The CDR3 bases are TGTGCCAGCAGCGGGACTAGCGGCTCCTACGAGCAATACTTC.

The chain carries TRBV5-4 and TRBJ2-5; D is undetermined. The CDR3 length is 14 residues. V lost 0 bases to trimming and J lost 0 bases, with 6 bases between them. Germline V gives CDR1 SGHNT, CDR2 YYREEE (reference sequence). This CDR3 reads CASSLEAYQETQYF. For the CDR3, the DNA is TGTGCCAGCAGCTTGGAAGCGTACCAAGAGACCCAGTACTTC.

This clonotype occurred many times. The chain employs TRBV28 and TRBJ2-5, with D possibly TRBD2 on 5 matching bases. This CDR3 comprises 15 residues. The V end was cut by 3 bases, the J end by 5 bases, with 16 bases between. Germline loops: CDR1 MDHEN, CDR2 SYDVKM. CDR3 sequence: CASSFRLAGAETQYF. As DNA, the CDR3 is TGTGCCAGCAGTTTTAGGCTAGCAGGCGCGGAGACCCAGTACTTC.

This clonotype was observed a few times. The rearrangement joins TRBV11-2 to TRBJ1-3; tentatively, D is TRBD1 (5 bases). Germline V lookup: CDR1 SGHAT, CDR2 FQNNGV. The ends were cut back, 2 bases at V and 1 base at J, with 12 bases in the middle. The CDR3 consists of 16 residues. CDR3 sequence (DNA): TGTGCCAGCAGCTTATACCCCCGACAGTCTGGAAACACCATATATTTT. It is translated as CASSLYPRQSGNTIYF.

This clonotype was found many times. The chain combines TRBV6-6 with TRBJ2-2; 12 nucleotides match TRBD2. Germline V gene sequence: CDR1 MNHNY, CDR2 SVGAGI (reference sequence). Germline trimming cut 5 bases from V and 5 bases from J; bases unmatched to any gene: 3. CDR3 length: 15 amino acids. CDR3: CASSPTSGRTGELFF. The CDR3 DNA is TGTGCCAGCAGTCCCACTAGCGGGAGGACCGGGGAGCTGTTTTTT.

This clonotype was detected a few times. This chain links TRBV13 with TRBJ2-2; D unresolved. This CDR3 has 17 amino acids. Trimming took 0 bases from V and 3 from J, leaving 14 bases between them. Germline assignment: CDR1 PRHDT and CDR2 FYEKMQ (reference sequence). CDR3 residues: CASSLGSLITHTGELFF. In nucleotides, the CDR3 is TGTGCCAGCAGCTTAGGTTCCTTGATCACCCACACCGGGGAGCTGTTTTTT. The full variable domain, with the rest looked up from reference TRBV13 and TRBJ2-2, is AAGVIQSPRHLIKEKRETATLKCYPIPRHDTVYWYQQGPGQDPQFLISFYEKMQSDKGSIPDRFSAQQFSDYHSELNMSSLELGDSALYFCASSLGSLITHTGELFFGEGSRLTVL.

This chain uses TRBV3-1 with TRBJ2-3, with 8 bases matching TRBD2. Germline V CDR1 and CDR2: LGHDT, YNNKEL (reference sequence). This CDR3 contains 14 residues. V lost 3 bases to trimming and J lost 3 bases; unmatched junction nucleotides: 2. The CDR3 protein is CASSQGLETDTQYF. In DNA form, the CDR3 reads TGTGCCAGCAGCCAGGGACTAGAAACAGATACGCAGTATTTT.

This clonotype was seen only once. This sequence joins TRBV11-2 and TRBJ2-7, with TRBD1 matching over 10 bases. Germline V gene data show CDR1 as SGHAT and CDR2 as FQNNGV. V gave up 2 bases and J gave up 4 bases; unmatched junction bases: 2. The CDR3 is made up of 14 amino acids. In DNA form, the CDR3 reads TGTGCCAGCAGCTTACCGGGACAGGGGTACGAGCAGTACTTC. It yields the protein CASSLPGQGYEQYF.

This clonotype was seen more than once but under ten times. V gene TRBV4-3 combines with J gene TRBJ2-7; TRBD2 matches at 7 bases. Looked up from germline, CDR1 is LGHNA and CDR2 is YSLEER. The CDR3 contains 16 residues. J was trimmed by 6 bases and V by 0 bases; bases with no gene match: 11. In DNA, the CDR3 is TGCGCCAGCAGCCAAGACGTATTCAGCGGGACTCGCGAGCAGTACTTC. This encodes CASSQDVFSGTREQYF.

The sample holds a few counts of this clonotype. An end of the junction does not agree with germline; a read error may underlie this. The J gene is TRBJ2-1, the V gene TRBV28; D not certain. Germline CDR1 and CDR2: MDHEN and SYDVKM. CDR3 length equals 14 residues. DNA for the CDR3: TGTGCCAGCAGCTCCGGGTCCGCCACCAATGAGCAGCTCTTC. Its translation: CASSSGSATNEQLF.